The 16 T cell receptor beta chains below were found in one sample sequenced in a study of cytomegalovirus exposure and HLA in healthy donors (dated by TCRdb to 2017 to 2019). Library generation was performed with the immunoSEQ multiplex PCR assay. For the multiplex PCR, a mixture combining 60 forward primers for TCR Vbeta segments and 13 reverse primers for TCR Jbeta segments was used. What TCRdb holds here is the immuneACCESS table cut down to in-frame rearrangements. Part of the clones is not present; checked against another copy, under half of the missing clones reflect an unresolved V gene, and the others are unexplained. This sample holds 90,000 to 150,000 clones; 50% to 65% were observed only once. Together, the top ten hold more than 8% of the sample. The material sequenced was PBMCs. All receptors come from a man aged 40-50 years in good health and CMV-seropositive.

This clone was picked up a small number of times. The chain couples TRBV4-2 to TRBJ2-5, with TRBD2 matching 12 bases. The J call may be wrong; the DNA end is better matched by TRBJ2-7. From germline, CDR1 is LGHNA and CDR2 YNFKEQ. This CDR3 is built from 18 residues. The CDR3 is CASSQDGLLAGGLYEQYF. For the CDR3, the DNA is TGTGCCAGCAGCCAAGATGGGCTACTAGCGGGAGGACTCTACGAGCAGTACTTC.

The chain uses TRBV7-2 and TRBJ2-7; no reliable D call. V was trimmed by 4 bases and J by 7 bases, leaving 17 bases between them. CDR1 is SGHTA and CDR2 is FQGNSA in the germline V gene. This CDR3 contains 14 residues. The CDR3 protein is CASSSGQWAGEQYF. In nucleotides, the CDR3 is TGTGCCAGCAGCTCTGGTCAGTGGGCAGGAGAGCAGTACTTC.

The gene calls are TRBV9 and TRBJ2-5; possibly TRBD1 for D (5 bases). The CDR3 has 17 residues. Germline-derived CDR1 and CDR2 are SGDLS and YYNGEE. Trimming cost V 1 base and J 2 bases, with 18 bases left between them. DNA of the CDR3: TGTGCCAGCAGCGTAACCAGCCTTGGGGCAGGGCAAGAGACCCAGTACTTC. It translates to CASSVTSLGAGQETQYF.

The chain uses TRBV5-1 and TRBJ2-5, with D possibly TRBD1 on 5 matching bases. Judging by the DNA end, TRBJ2-7 fits better; the J call may be wrong. This CDR3 region has 12 residues. Germline V gene sequence: CDR1 SGHRS, CDR2 YFSETQ. CDR3 coding DNA: TGCGCCAGCAGCTTGACAGGCGCCGAGCAGTACTTC. Protein sequence: CASSLTGAEQYF.

V usage is TRBV11-2 and J usage is TRBJ1-6, with D possibly TRBD1 on 6 matching bases. The CDR3 runs 15 residues. Germline CDR1 is SGHAT and CDR2 is FQNNGV. Deletions cut 7 bases from V and 0 bases from J, with 10 bases between. The CDR3 protein is CASTGQSSYNSPLHF. The CDR3 DNA reads TGTGCCAGCACCGGACAGAGCTCCTATAATTCACCCCTCCACTTT.

Only a few counts were recorded for this clone. This chain links TRBV28 with TRBJ1-4; tentative D call: TRBD1 (5 bases). CDR1 is MDHEN and CDR2 is SYDVKM in the germline V gene. This CDR3 region has 14 residues. Trimming removed 5 bases from V and 8 bases from J, with 15 bases in between. CDR3: CASSGPRVREKLFF. The DNA for the CDR3 is TGTGCCAGCAGTGGGCCCAGGGTAAGGGAAAAACTGTTTTTT.

The chain has TRBV6-5 and TRBJ2-5; D is uncertain. CDR3 length equals 13 residues. Looked up from germline, CDR1 is MNHEY and CDR2 is SVGAGI. Trimming stripped 1 base from V and 2 bases from J, with 5 bases between. Here the CDR3 DNA reads TGTGCCAGCAGTTACTTAGAACAAGAGACCCAGTACTTC. This codes for CASSYLEQETQYF.

This chain links TRBV7-2 with TRBJ1-2, with no clear D. Trimming removed 5 bases at V and 10 bases at J, with 5 bases between. The V gene's germline CDR1 is SGHTA and CDR2 FQGNSA. This CDR3 contains 9 residues. CDR3 loop: CASSPSYTF. The CDR3 DNA follows: TGTGCCAGCAGCCCCTCCTACACCTTC.

This clone was seen a handful of times. The chain recombines TRBV28 with TRBJ2-1; 13 nucleotides match TRBD2. CDR1 is MDHEN and CDR2 is SYDVKM in the germline V gene. The CDR3 length is 17 residues. V was pared by 5 bases and J by 0 bases, with 4 bases of the junction left unmatched. CDR3 bases: TGTGCCAGCAGTCCACGGACTAGCGGGAGCTCCTACAATGAGCAGTTCTTC. It encodes CASSPRTSGSSYNEQFF.

J is TRBJ2-5 and V is TRBV10-3; D might be TRBD1 (8 bases). Germline CDR1 is ENHRY and CDR2 is SYGVKD. Between the trimmed V and J ends, which lost 4 bases and 3 bases, there was a span of 12 bases. This CDR3 region has 14 residues. Here the CDR3 reads CAISGEGQEETQYF. The CDR3 region has the DNA TGTGCCATCAGTGGGGAGGGACAGGAAGAGACCCAGTACTTC.

This rearrangement joins TRBV5-4 to TRBJ2-3, with 10 bases aligning to TRBD2. The V and J ends lost 4 bases and 0 bases, in that order; junction bases with no gene match: 8. The germline V gene has CDR1 SGHNT and CDR2 YYREEE (reference sequence). There are 17 residues in the CDR3. CDR3 nucleotides: TGTGCCAGCAGCAAAAGACTAGCGGGTGCTAGCACAGATACGCAGTATTTT. Encoded protein: CASSKRLAGASTDTQYF.

This chain uses TRBV19 with TRBJ2-7, with 9 bases aligning to TRBD2. The CDR3 length is 14 residues. Germline CDR1 LNHDA, CDR2 SQIVND (reference sequence). Losses at the gene ends were 3 bases for V and 3 bases for J; bases not matched to a gene: 3. CDR3 DNA: TGTGCCAGTAGTATGCAAGCGGGAGGCTACGAGCAGTACTTC. As protein: CASSMQAGGYEQYF.

The chain combines TRBV4-2 with TRBJ1-3, with a possible D match to TRBD1 (6 bases). In germline, CDR1 is LGHNA, CDR2 YNFKEQ. The CDR3 loop spans 14 amino acids. The ends were cut back, 6 bases at V and 1 base at J, with 10 bases in the middle. The CDR3 region is CASREQGSGNTIYF. CDR3 sequence (DNA): TGTGCCAGCAGGGAACAGGGATCTGGAAACACCATATATTTT.

The genes are TRBV7-9 and TRBJ1-2, with D tentatively TRBD1 (6 bases). The CDR3 totals 14 residues. Trimming removed 6 bases at V and 2 bases at J, with 13 bases between. In germline, CDR1 is SEHNR, CDR2 FQNEAQ (reference sequence). The CDR3: CASSSTGPNYGYTF. As DNA, the CDR3 is TGTGCCAGCAGTAGCACAGGGCCCAACTATGGCTACACCTTC.

This chain links TRBV7-9 with TRBJ1-1; tentative D call: TRBD1 (5 bases). Germline V gene lookup returns CDR1 SEHNR and CDR2 FQNEAQ (reference sequence). V was trimmed by 2 bases and J by 3 bases, leaving 16 bases between them. CDR3 length: 16 residues. CDR3 loop: CASSLSPGQGDTEAFF. In DNA form, the CDR3 reads TGTGCCAGCAGCTTAAGCCCCGGGCAGGGCGACACTGAAGCTTTCTTT.

The table lists this clone with a count of one. V and J are TRBV5-8 and TRBJ1-5, with 8 bases matching TRBD1. This CDR3 contains 13 residues. Trimming took 2 bases from V and 7 from J; bases not matched to a gene: 2. Per germline, CDR1 SGHTS and CDR2 YDEGEE. The CDR3 coding sequence is TGTGCCAGCAGCTTACAGGGGGGCCAGCCCCAGCATTTT. Its protein is CASSLQGGQPQHF.